What follows describes a single T cell receptor (beta chain). Antigen: not known. Making each TCR library took approximately 3,400 ng of total RNA. cDNA was produced in eight separate reactions per sample. TCRdb re-called the 5' RACE reads and shows each CDR3 protein once, DNA omitted. Listed are approximately 400,000 distinct CDR3 sequences; under 3% falls within the top ten. This entry belongs to a study of monozygotic twins with inflammatory bowel disease. Overall study findings and caveats: Different T cell subtypes could not be distinguished. Patient-to-patient differences in immunosuppressive treatment may have added variability to the repertoires.

This CDR3 is built from 16 residues. The V gene's germline CDR1 is MGHDK and CDR2 SYGVNS. The receptor was derived from a human donor with ulcerative colitis or Crohn's disease, or a healthy co-twin of an affected twin (not recorded which). The chain couples TRBV25-1 to TRBJ1-1; TCRdb names TRBD1, which stays unverified in the absence of DNA. The sample was blood. This CDR3 is CASSEQGSVWNTEAFF. The whole variable domain, remainder taken from reference TRBV25-1 and TRBJ1-1, is EADIYQTPRYLVIGTGKKITLECSQTMGHDKMYWYQQDPGMELHLIHYSYGVNSTEKGDLSSESTVSRIRTEHFPLTLESARPSHTSQYLCASSEQGSVWNTEAFFGQGTRLTVV.